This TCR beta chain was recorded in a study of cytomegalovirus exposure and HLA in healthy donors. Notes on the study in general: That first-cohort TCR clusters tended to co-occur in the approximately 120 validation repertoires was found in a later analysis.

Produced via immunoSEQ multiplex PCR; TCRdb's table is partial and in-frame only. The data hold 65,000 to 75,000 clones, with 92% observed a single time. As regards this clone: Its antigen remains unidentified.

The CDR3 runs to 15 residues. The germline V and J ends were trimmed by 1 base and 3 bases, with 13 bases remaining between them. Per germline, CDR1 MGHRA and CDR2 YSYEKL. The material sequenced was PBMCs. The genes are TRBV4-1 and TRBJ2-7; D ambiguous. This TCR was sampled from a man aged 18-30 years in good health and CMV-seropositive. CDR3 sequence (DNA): TGCGCCAGCAGCCAAGTTCCCGGTCTTCTCTACGAGCAGTACTTC. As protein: CASSQVPGLLYEQYF.